The T cell receptor (beta chain) described here comes from a study of multiple sclerosis patients with progressive multifocal leukoencephalopathy. There are a few counts of this clone. Its antigen is still unknown. Findings of the study overall: Whether JC virus or general immunocompromise explains the findings remained unclear. Most PML patients had lower entropy, suggesting less diverse TRB repertoires.

Regarding time point: time of PML onset. Detection of JC virus DNA in cerebrospinal fluid confirmed PML diagnosed from clinical and MRI findings. T3 refers to blood collected at the onset of PML. Trimming stripped 4 bases from V and 0 bases from J, with 7 bases between. This CDR3 has 14 residues. Germline loops: CDR1 SGHNT, CDR2 YYREEE (reference sequence). Sequencing was performed with immunoSEQ multiplex PCR; in TCRdb, only in-frame clones are kept and a portion is missing. The table lists some 30,000 clones, around 83% of them singletons. This TCR derives from a young woman with progressive multifocal leukoencephalopathy. The material was PBMCs, obtained from a patient treated with natalizumab. This chain connects TRBV5-4 to TRBJ2-2; the D is unclear. Written as DNA, the CDR3 is TGTGCCAGCAGCCCATGGCCGAACACCGGGGAGCTGTTTTTT. Amino acid sequence: CASSPWPNTGELFF.